These 27 T cell receptor beta chains were sequenced from one sample in a study of CD8+ T cells in alopecia areata. Following extraction, RNA underwent reverse transcription to cDNA, which served as the sequencing template. TCRdb's table, derived via immunoSEQ multiplex PCR, lists solely in-frame clones and lacks some. Of some 150,000 clones detected, about 86% appear once; the ten largest clones hold around 14%. The treatment was: oral pan-JAK inhibitor, 5-10 mg twice daily. Material: CD8+ T cells sorted from blood, obtained at week 4, from a patient treated with tofacitinib. The receptors stem from a human donor with alopecia areata.

The V and J genes are TRBV7-6 and TRBJ2-7; 10 bases align to TRBD2. The CDR3 consists of 17 residues. The trim removed 1 base at V and 5 bases at J, leaving 11 bases unmatched. CDR1 is SGHVS and CDR2 is FNYEAQ in the germline V gene. CDR3 amino acids: CASSLVSSGRGANEQYF. CDR3 coding DNA: TGTGCCAGCAGCTTAGTTTCAAGCGGGAGGGGTGCAAACGAGCAGTACTTC.

Points on this clone: Other DNA sequences in the sample encode the same CDR3. V gene TRBV29-1 combines with J gene TRBJ2-7; D is unclear. The V and J ends lost 6 bases and 6 bases respectively, with 12 bases between them. CDR1 SQVTM and CDR2 ANQGSEA come from the germline V gene. The length of the CDR3 is 11 residues. The DNA of the CDR3 is TGCAGCGTGGACCGAGGCGGCGAGCAGTACTTC. Its translation is CSVDRGGEQYF.

The rearrangement joins TRBV10-3 to TRBJ2-7, with D possibly matching TRBD1 (6 bases). This CDR3 has 13 amino acids. Trimming cost V 9 bases and J 1 base, with 13 bases left between them. Germline CDR1 ENHRY, CDR2 SYGVKD. CDR3: CAIHSGQSYEQYF. For the CDR3, the DNA is TGTGCCATACACTCCGGACAGTCCTACGAGCAGTACTTC.

V gene TRBV13 combines with J gene TRBJ2-3; tentatively, D is TRBD2 (6 bases). From germline, CDR1 is PRHDT and CDR2 FYEKMQ (reference sequence). V lost 4 bases and J 2 bases, leaving 19 bases between the germline ends. The CDR3 covers 17 residues. CDR3: CASSSSGGLPTTDTQYF. CDR3 sequence (DNA): TGTGCCAGCAGCTCATCTGGGGGGTTGCCTACCACAGATACGCAGTATTTT.

This chain connects TRBV5-8 to TRBJ2-7; 7 nucleotides line up with TRBD1. The V gene end was trimmed by 0 bases and the J gene end by 5 bases; junction bases not matched to a gene: 2. The CDR3 extends over 13 amino acids. Germline V gives CDR1 SGHTS, CDR2 YDEGEE. The CDR3: CASSLGQGDEQYF. As DNA, the CDR3 is TGTGCCAGCAGCTTGGGACAGGGTGACGAGCAGTACTTC.

The table lists this clone with a few counts. The V and J genes are TRBV6-5 and TRBJ2-3; D is unclear. V gave up 7 bases and J gave up 5 bases, with 13 bases separating them. The CDR3 contains 13 residues. The germline CDR1 and CDR2 sequences are MNHEY and SVGAGI. The CDR3 here is CASTPLSLDTQYF. The CDR3 coding sequence is TGTGCCAGCACCCCACTTAGTCTAGATACGCAGTATTTT.

The chain carries TRBV7-3 and TRBJ1-2, with D tentatively TRBD1 (5 bases). V shed 7 bases and J shed 8 bases, with 20 bases lying between them. The CDR3 has 14 residues. Germline lookup yields CDR1 SGHTA and CDR2 FQGTGA. This CDR3 is CASNSKDKGFGYTF. The CDR3 DNA is TGTGCCAGCAACTCAAAGGACAAGGGGTTCGGCTACACCTTC.

The V gene is TRBV7-9, the J gene TRBJ2-1; 9 bases agree with TRBD1. Per the germline V gene, CDR1 is SEHNR and CDR2 is FQNEAQ (reference sequence). Losses at the gene ends were 4 bases for V and 15 bases for J; bases not matched to a gene: 7. The CDR3 covers 12 residues. CDR3 amino acids: CASSSGTGIPFF. The CDR3 DNA reads TGTGCCAGCAGCTCCGGGACAGGGATCCCGTTCTTC.

The chain couples TRBV27 to TRBJ2-2; D unclear. CDR3 size: 13 residues. The V end was cut by 3 bases, the J end by 1 base, with 3 bases between. CDR1 and CDR2 from the germline V gene are MNHEY and SMNVEV (reference sequence). CDR3 nucleotide sequence: TGTGCCAGCAGTTTTGGGAACACCGGGGAGCTGTTTTTT. This sequence encodes CASSFGNTGELFF.

This clone was found a few times. V is TRBV29-1 and J is TRBJ2-6, with TRBD1 matching over 8 bases. Germline V gene data show CDR1 as SQVTM and CDR2 as ANQGSEA. The CDR3 contains 14 residues. V lost 6 bases and J lost 1; bases outside the gene matches: 2. The CDR3 loop reads CSVGQGSGANVLTF. In DNA form, the CDR3 reads TGCAGCGTCGGACAGGGATCTGGGGCCAACGTCCTGACTTTC.

The chain employs TRBV6-6 and TRBJ2-7; D uncertain. The V end lost 2 bases, the J end lost 3 bases, and 8 bases lay between the germline ends. Germline lookup yields CDR1 MNHNY and CDR2 SVGAGI (reference sequence). The length of the CDR3 is 13 residues. This CDR3 reads CASSYAEIYEQYF. CDR3 sequence (DNA): TGTGCCAGCAGTTACGCAGAAATCTACGAGCAGTACTTC.

The gene calls are TRBV30 and TRBJ1-5; D may be TRBD1 (6 bases). The CDR3 contains 14 residues. The ends were cut back, 1 base at V and 6 bases at J, with 13 bases in the middle. CDR1 is GTSNPN, CDR2 SVGIG, per germline (reference sequence). Here the CDR3 DNA reads TGTGCCTGGAGTGAGGGGGTGAGCGGTCAGCCCCAGCATTTT. Its protein is CAWSEGVSGQPQHF.

This chain joins TRBV5-1 and TRBJ2-3, with D perhaps assigned TRBD1 or TRBD2 (5 bases each). The CDR3 spans 15 residues. Trimming shortened V by 3 bases and J by 0 bases, and 11 bases separated the two germline ends. The germline V gene has CDR1 SGHRS and CDR2 YFSETQ. The CDR3, as DNA: TGCGCCAGCAGCTGGGGGACCACGAGCACAGATACGCAGTATTTT. This translates into CASSWGTTSTDTQYF.

V usage is TRBV5-1 and J usage is TRBJ2-7; D unclear. The germline V gene encodes CDR1 SGHRS and CDR2 YFSETQ. There are 15 residues in the CDR3. V lost 1 base, J lost 3 bases, and 14 bases lay in between. CDR3 region: CASSLSLSGVYEQYF. The CDR3 DNA reads as TGCGCCAGCAGCTTGTCCCTCAGTGGTGTCTACGAGCAGTACTTC.

To note about this clone: The sample has other DNA sequences that encode this CDR3 too. This chain links TRBV4-1 with TRBJ2-3, with a tentative D call TRBD2 (5 bases). V was trimmed by 1 base and J by 6 bases, leaving 5 bases between them. Per the germline V gene, CDR1 is MGHRA and CDR2 is YSYEKL. The CDR3 is 12 amino acids. CDR3 nucleotide sequence: TGCGCCAGCAGCCAAGGAGGGGATACGCAGTATTTT. Residues: CASSQGGDTQYF.

The chain links TRBV30 to TRBJ1-3; D ambiguous. This CDR3 has 13 residues. Trimming stripped 4 bases from V and 0 bases from J, with 7 bases between. CDR1 and CDR2 from the germline V gene are GTSNPN and SVGIG (reference sequence). CDR3 protein: CAWTGSSGNTIYF. The CDR3 nucleotides are TGTGCCTGGACGGGGAGCTCTGGAAACACCATATATTTT.

CDR3 in DNA: TGCAGCGTTGGGACAGGTTTATACAATGAGCAGTTCTTC. Its translation: CSVGTGLYNEQFF. V usage is TRBV29-1 and J usage is TRBJ2-1, with TRBD1 matching 7 bases. The CDR3 has 13 amino acids. Germline CDR1 and CDR2: SQVTM and ANQGSEA. The trim removed 4 bases at V and 4 bases at J, leaving 4 bases unmatched.

In DNA form, the CDR3 reads TGTGCCAGCAGCTTAGAACAGCGGGAATATGGGGATGAGCAGTTCTTC. It encodes CASSLEQREYGDEQFF. The chain is built from TRBV7-8 and TRBJ2-1; TRBD2 agrees at 7 bases. V shed 1 base and J 8 bases; nucleotides not matched to a gene: 11. This CDR3 is 16 amino acids long. CDR1 is SGHVS and CDR2 is FQNEAQ in the germline V gene.

The rearrangement links TRBV9 to TRBJ2-3; 7 positions agree with TRBD1. Germline loops: CDR1 SGDLS, CDR2 YYNGEE. The CDR3 runs 15 residues. Trimming took 3 bases from V and 0 from J; bases not matched to a gene: 4. CDR3 in DNA: TGTGCCAGCAGCGCTACAGGGGATAGCACAGATACGCAGTATTTT. Its protein is CASSATGDSTDTQYF.

This clone was counted a single time. The rearrangement uses TRBV7-9 and TRBJ2-3; 8 bases line up with TRBD1. Germline CDR1 SEHNR, CDR2 FQNEAQ (reference sequence). Trimming took 3 bases from V and 2 from J; bases not matched to a gene: 7. The CDR3 has 16 residues. CDR3 DNA: TGTGCCAGCAGCTTGATATGGGACAGGATCACAGATACGCAGTATTTT. Encoded protein: CASSLIWDRITDTQYF.

This chain joins TRBV6-5 and TRBJ2-1; 8 bases are a match to TRBD1. The length of the CDR3 is 15 residues. V shed 7 bases, J shed 3 bases, and the junction held 8 bases outside the gene matches. Germline values: CDR1 MNHEY, CDR2 SVGAGI. For the CDR3, the DNA is TGTGCCAGCATCCTGCCGGGACAGGTCTACAATGAGCAGTTCTTC. Its translation: CASILPGQVYNEQFF.

This chain uses TRBV5-1 with TRBJ2-7; either TRBD1 or TRBD2 may fit D (5 bases each). The CDR3 runs 17 residues. V lost 1 base and J 3 bases, leaving 20 bases between the germline ends. In germline, CDR1 is SGHRS, CDR2 YFSETQ. The CDR3 DNA is TGCGCCAGCAGCTTGCGGCCCCCGGGGCTCTATAGCTACGAGCAGTACTTC. It encodes CASSLRPPGLYSYEQYF.

The gene calls are TRBV4-1 and TRBJ2-1, with 10 bases that match TRBD2. The length of the CDR3 is 16 residues. Germline-derived CDR1 and CDR2 are MGHRA and YSYEKL. V was clipped by 5 bases and J by 9 bases; unmatched bases: 13. In nucleotides, the CDR3 is TGCGCCAGCAGCACCTTCGCGGGACTAGCGAGCGGTGAGCAGTTCTTC. It is translated as CASSTFAGLASGEQFF.

The rearrangement joins TRBV15 to TRBJ2-2; no clear D gene. The CDR3 runs 15 residues. CDR1 and CDR2 (germline): LNHNV, YYDKDF (reference sequence). V was pared by 5 bases and J by 1 base, with 11 bases between. For the CDR3, the DNA is TGTGCCACCAGCTCTGAACACCTGAACACCGGGGAGCTGTTTTTT. It encodes CATSSEHLNTGELFF.

This sequence joins TRBV19 and TRBJ2-2; the D is unclear. V was shortened by 2 bases and J by 5 bases, with 6 bases between the two germline ends. Germline CDR1 and CDR2: LNHDA and SQIVND (reference sequence). This CDR3 has 13 residues. CDR3 protein: CASSIYVTGELFF. The CDR3 region has the DNA TGTGCCAGTAGTATATATGTGACCGGGGAGCTGTTTTTT.

Here the CDR3 DNA reads TGTGCCAGCAGCCCACCAACAGAGAGGGAGACCCAGTACTTC. Protein sequence: CASSPPTERETQYF. The J gene is TRBJ2-5, the V gene TRBV7-9; D remains ambiguous. The germline V gene has CDR1 SEHNR and CDR2 FQNEAQ (reference sequence). The CDR3 runs 14 residues. With 5 bases removed from V and 5 bases from J, the gap between germline ends came to 15 bases.

The rearrangement uses TRBV10-3 and TRBJ1-5; D remains ambiguous. Germline V CDR1 and CDR2: ENHRY, SYGVKD. The CDR3 spans 13 residues. V lost 2 bases, J lost 5 bases, and 7 bases lay in between. DNA for the CDR3: TGTGCCATCAGTGAGGAGGAAGATCAGCCCCAGCATTTT. Residues: CAISEEEDQPQHF.